This T cell receptor (beta chain) was sequenced for a study of Graves' ophthalmopathy and Graves' hyperthyroidism (dated by TCRdb to 2016 to 2019). With respect to the entire study: Hyperthyroidism was considered stable if no progression to ophthalmopathy occurred within 18 months of follow-up. Following sample collection, hyperthyroidism patients were given methimazole at a starting dose of 30 mg daily, and ophthalmopathy patients were given high-dose intravenous methylprednisolone. In about 6 hyperthyroidism patients, T-cell repertoires of thyroid tissue and blood were compared. To tell Graves' ophthalmopathy apart from Graves' hyperthyroidism, and to predict which patients would progress to ophthalmopathy, the study relied on TCR beta repertoire signatures. A discovery set of 95 to 100 patients (43 ophthalmopathy, approximately 58 stable hyperthyroidism) was enrolled to explore V-J signatures distinguishing ophthalmopathy from hyperthyroidism. In total, some 130 blood samples were TCR-sequenced: some 40 ophthalmopathy, 75 hyperthyroidism and about 17 hyperthyroidism-to-ophthalmopathy patients. An independent validation cohort was composed of roughly 19 hyperthyroidism patients and some 16 patients who later progressed from hyperthyroidism to ophthalmopathy.

The hyperthyroidism patients were 18 to 65 years old and newly diagnosed, with a disease duration of less than 2 months. Patients with other autoimmune diseases, uncontrolled infections, pregnancy or lactation were excluded from the study. Diagnosis relied on clinical symptoms, serum thyroxine, TRAb, thyroid ultrasound and orbital computed tomography. Total RNA was extracted using Trizol reagent, and RNA quality was checked on an Agilent 2100 Bioanalyzer. Beyond this particular receptor, the publication reports: In validation, the model predicted ophthalmopathy progression with about 71% sensitivity and about 77% specificity; some 13 predicted patients were CT-confirmed with GO in a median of approximately six months. Among expanded thyroid clonotypes with frequency above 0.001, most also showed up in blood, which suggests that blood repertoires may reflect the thyroid immune response. In cross-validation, the 13-signature model distinguished ophthalmopathy from stable hyperthyroidism with approximately 88% sensitivity and 81.08% specificity, and in the test set the corresponding values were roughly 80% and 76%. Sample size was not statistically predetermined, and group allocation was not concealed from the investigators.

This clonotype was observed at least ten times. Its antigen is still unknown. Nothing much larger sits one base from this clone, and base qualities are not available. For CDR1 and CDR2, the germline V gene lists SGDLS and YYNGEE. At the junction V is shortened by 4 bases and J by 5 bases, with 15 bases in between. The CDR3 numbers 14 residues from cysteine through phenylalanine. Kept here is only the CDR3 DNA, which spans 42 bases and is read in frame from base 1. TCR beta CDR3 regions were amplified from RNA transcripts for repertoire sequencing. A first-round RT-PCR used HTBI primers with the Qiagen OneStep RT-PCR kit, followed by a second-round multiplex PCR, size selection and purification. The libraries underwent paired-end sequencing with 100 bp reads on an Illumina HiSeq2000. The paper's data handling went like this. Reads were processed with SOAPnuke, discarding reads with adapters, uncalled bases, mean Phred below 15, or no exact constant-primer or identifier match. COPE v1.2.5 was used to merge the high-quality paired reads. Clonotypes were defined as unique nucleotide sequences and were aligned to IMGT TRB V, D and J references using MiTCR v1.1. Analysis was restricted to V-J combinations with a frequency above 0.0001, which covered about 99% of repertoires. For each V-J combination, a TCR clonal expansion and chaos score was defined as the ratio of F50 clonal expansion to chaos observed in the TCRdist matrix. Welch's t-statistics and random forest were used to narrow the features down to approximately twelve V-J combinations, which were then fed into a naive Bayes classifier. The Morisita-Horn index was used to measure how similar the thyroid and blood repertoires were. TCRdb's own reprocessing of the public reads used fastp at Q25 and MiXCR and kept productive beta chains. Each entry is one CDR3 protein sequence, shown with its most common DNA and genes. Clone size and V and J calls follow TCRdb, not the original study. The sample yields approximately 1.2 million distinct CDR3 sequences; 35% to 45% were counted once. 11% of the sample rests with the top ten.

Sequencing input: peripheral blood or thyroid tissue (not recorded which). This clonotype was sampled from an adult man with Graves' hyperthyroidism. The receptor chain draws on TRBV9 and TRBJ2-5; the D gene could be TRBD1 or TRBD2, each one agreeing over 5 bases. For the CDR3, the sequence is CASSLPGTKETQYF. The DNA is TGTGCCAGCAGCTTACCGGGGACGAAGGAGACCCAGTACTTC.